The sample holds a few counts of the clone carrying this T cell receptor beta chain. Its antigen is currently unknown. This entry belongs to a study of T cells after yellow fever vaccination. Study-wide background: Those fractions that held only low numbers of cells were prepared using the SMART-Seq v4 Ultra Low Input RNA kit. Whole-study findings and limits: Weaker, the secondary response peaked sooner, at day 5 versus 15. FACS-sorted repertoires could contain abundant clonotypes contaminating from the bulk population.

V gave up 0 bases and J gave up 9 bases; unmatched junction bases: 5. The CDR3 runs to 14 residues. 5'RACE template switching added a universal primer site and UMIs to TCR cDNA. One entry per CDR3 protein results from TCRdb running MiXCR on the 5' RACE reads. The sample shows fewer than 500,000 distinct CDR3 sequences, 18% of them seen only once. Sequences were derived from PBMCs, sampled before the yellow fever booster vaccination. The rearrangement links TRBV12-3 or TRBV12-4 to TRBJ2-1, with 7 bases lining up with TRBD1. This sequence originates from a man between 18 and 35 years old who received the YFV17D yellow fever vaccine. The CDR3 is CASSLARGFSEQFF. In DNA, the CDR3 is TGTGCCAGCAGTTTAGCCAGGGGGTTTAGTGAGCAGTTCTTC.